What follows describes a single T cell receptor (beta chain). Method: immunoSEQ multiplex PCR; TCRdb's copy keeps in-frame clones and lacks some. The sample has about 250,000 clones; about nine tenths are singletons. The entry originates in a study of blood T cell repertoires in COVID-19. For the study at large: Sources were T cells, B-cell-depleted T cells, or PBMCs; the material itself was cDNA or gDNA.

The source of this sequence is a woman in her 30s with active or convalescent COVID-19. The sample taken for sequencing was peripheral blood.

The DNA for the CDR3 is TGTGCCACCAGTGGCCCGGGCACAGGAGCCTACGAGCAGTACTTC. Translated: CATSGPGTGAYEQYF. The chain combines TRBV24-1 with TRBJ2-7, with D perhaps TRBD1 (5 bases). CDR1 is KGHDR and CDR2 is SFDVKD in the germline V gene. There are 15 residues in the CDR3. V lost 5 bases to trimming and J lost 2 bases, with 15 bases between them.